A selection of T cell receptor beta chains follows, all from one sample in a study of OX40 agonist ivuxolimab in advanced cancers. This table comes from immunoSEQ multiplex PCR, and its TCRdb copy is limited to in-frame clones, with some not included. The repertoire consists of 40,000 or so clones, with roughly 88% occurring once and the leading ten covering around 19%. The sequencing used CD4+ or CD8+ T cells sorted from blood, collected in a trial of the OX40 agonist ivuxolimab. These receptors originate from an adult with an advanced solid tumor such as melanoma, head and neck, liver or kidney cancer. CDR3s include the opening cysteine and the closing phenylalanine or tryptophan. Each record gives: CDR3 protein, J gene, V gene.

CDR3: CASSVKGTGLNTGELFF; J: TRBJ2-2; V: TRBV9
CDR3: CASSVDGQGRTYGYTF; J: TRBJ1-2; V: TRBV9
CDR3: CASSGLANEQFF; J: TRBJ2-1; V: TRBV9
CDR3: CASSLEAPQDTQYF; J: TRBJ2-3; V: TRBV7-9
CDR3: CASGPGQPYNEQFF; J: TRBJ2-1; V: TRBV11-2
CDR3: CASSPSTDTQYF; J: TRBJ2-3; V: TRBV5-1
CDR3: CASSYSNVPANNEQFF; J: TRBJ2-1; V: TRBV6-7
CDR3: CASSHFVSGADGYTF; J: TRBJ1-2; V: TRBV4-3
CDR3: CASSLAAGFTEAFF; J: TRBJ1-1; V: TRBV5-5
CDR3: CASRPSTGGFHYGQYF; J: TRBJ2-7; V: TRBV27
CDR3: CASNLNYGYTF; J: TRBJ1-2; V: TRBV5-8
CDR3: CASSPGGGGGILTDTQYF; J: TRBJ2-3; V: TRBV7-8
CDR3: CASSQLGGNQPQHF; J: TRBJ1-5; V: TRBV4-1
CDR3: CASSHEGAGQETQYF; J: TRBJ2-5; V: TRBV5-3
CDR3: CASSLIAQLYSNQPQHF; J: TRBJ1-5; V: TRBV27
CDR3: CASSIGPGNYGYTF; J: TRBJ1-2; V: TRBV19
CDR3: CASSSGTGANSPLHF; J: TRBJ1-6; V: TRBV5-6
CDR3: CASSPPPGTEVESDTQYF; J: TRBJ2-3; V: TRBV7-9
CDR3: CASRLGNSPLHF; J: TRBJ1-6; V: TRBV27
CDR3: CATSRIPGQTNTGELFF; J: TRBJ2-2; V: TRBV15
CDR3: CASRGLSTEAFF; J: TRBJ1-1; V: TRBV5-6
CDR3: CASSYREGGNQPQHF; J: TRBJ1-5; V: TRBV6-5
CDR3: CASSFGAAMAETQYF; J: TRBJ2-5; V: TRBV27
CDR3: CASSGTSGGEETQYF; J: TRBJ2-5; V: TRBV19
CDR3: CASSQYGQGGSPLHF; J: TRBJ1-6; V: TRBV7-8
CDR3: CSVVSPLTYEQYF; J: TRBJ2-7; V: TRBV29-1
CDR3: CASSPTGINYGYTF; J: TRBJ1-2; V: TRBV5-8
CDR3: CAWSPWDRGSNRVQPQHF; J: TRBJ1-5; V: TRBV30
CDR3: CATSRANEQFF; J: TRBJ2-1; V: TRBV15
CDR3: CASSLRTGTGGMNTEAFF; J: TRBJ1-1; V: TRBV4-2
CDR3: CASSPGVRDRGDDEQFF; J: TRBJ2-1; V: TRBV28
CDR3: CASSPLWQQGPSGANVLTF; J: TRBJ2-6; V: TRBV28
CDR3: CASSQDERTYGYTF; J: TRBJ1-2; V: TRBV4-3
CDR3: CASSLGALAFGSYTF; J: TRBJ1-2; V: TRBV28
CDR3: CASSSLAATGELGETQYF; J: TRBJ2-5; V: TRBV5-1
CDR3: CASSLSLALNTEAFF; J: TRBJ1-1; V: TRBV7-3
CDR3: CASSLQPTGELFF; J: TRBJ2-2; V: TRBV27
CDR3: CASSQEGGVGYTF; J: TRBJ1-2; V: TRBV4-3
CDR3: CATSRDGLAGGKQFF; J: TRBJ2-1; V: TRBV15
CDR3: CASSVDRGMNTEAFF; J: TRBJ1-1; V: TRBV28